This entry lists 17 T cell receptor beta chains sequenced from one sample in a study of PD-L1 blockade in urothelial cancer. Repertoires were generated with immunoSEQ multiplex PCR, while TCRdb's copy carries only in-frame clones and drops some. The sample shows fewer than 25,000 clones, roughly 89% of them seen only once. Here the sequenced sample was PBMCs, taken around atezolizumab (anti-PD-L1) treatment. The receptors stem from a man aged 45-65 years with urothelial cancer.

The rearrangement links TRBV6-5 to TRBJ1-2; TRBD1 aligns across 7 bases. Germline CDR1 MNHEY, CDR2 SVGAGI. The CDR3 has 14 residues. With 7 bases clipped from V and 3 bases from J, the junction kept 8 bases outside the gene matches. The CDR3 DNA reads as TGTGCCAGCAAAGGCAGGGGGTTAGACTATGGCTACACCTTC. Its protein product is CASKGRGLDYGYTF.

This clone was seen only a few times. The V gene is TRBV6-6, the J gene TRBJ1-1; D is possibly TRBD1 (6 bases). The CDR3 is made up of 15 amino acids. Germline CDR1 and CDR2: MNHNY and SVGAGI (reference sequence). V lost 0 bases to trimming and J lost 2 bases, with 10 bases between them. The CDR3 DNA follows: TGTGCCAGCAGTTACTCGTCGGGACAAAACACTGAAGCTTTCTTT. Translated: CASSYSSGQNTEAFF.

The genes are TRBV6-5 and TRBJ2-1; D not resolved. This CDR3 region has 13 residues. The V and J ends lost 6 bases and 7 bases respectively, with 13 bases between them. CDR1 and CDR2 (germline): MNHEY, SVGAGI. The CDR3 nucleotides are TGTGCCAGCAGACGAGAGGTCGGGAATGAGCAGTTCTTC. This codes for CASRREVGNEQFF.

The chain employs TRBV29-1 and TRBJ2-7; 7 nucleotides align to TRBD2. CDR1 and CDR2 (germline): SQVTM, ANQGSEA. This CDR3 spans 14 amino acids. V shed 3 bases, J shed 2 bases, and the junction held 7 bases outside the gene matches. The CDR3 bases are TGCAGCGTTGAGAGCGGGACCGAAACCTACGAGCAGTACTTC. As protein: CSVESGTETYEQYF.

This chain connects TRBV27 to TRBJ2-1, with D unresolved. This CDR3 has 16 residues. Deletions cut 2 bases from V and 5 bases from J, with 16 bases between. CDR1 and CDR2 (germline): MNHEY, SMNVEV (reference sequence). CDR3 loop: CASSLKPPARNNEQFF. As DNA, the CDR3 is TGTGCCAGCAGTTTAAAACCTCCGGCTAGGAACAATGAGCAGTTCTTC.

The chain is built from TRBV28 and TRBJ2-2, with D maybe TRBD1 (6 bases). The length of the CDR3 is 16 residues. Trimming took off 2 bases at V and 5 bases at J, with 15 bases between the two ends. CDR1 and CDR2 from the germline V gene are MDHEN and SYDVKM. CDR3 coding DNA: TGTGCCAGCAGTTTAGGGACACTACCGGGGACCGGGGAGCTGTTTTTT. This codes for CASSLGTLPGTGELFF.

The chain is built from TRBV11-2 and TRBJ2-1, with a tentative D call TRBD2 (6 bases). Trimming pared 0 bases from V and 5 bases from J, leaving 17 bases between. CDR1 is SGHAT, CDR2 FQNNGV, per germline. There are 17 residues in the CDR3. CDR3 sequence (DNA): TGTGCCAGCAGCTTAGATCTGTTGGAATCTAGCGACAATGAGCAGTTCTTC. Its translation is CASSLDLLESSDNEQFF. Complete variable domain (other parts from reference TRBV11-2 and TRBJ2-1): EAGVAQSPRYKIIEKRQSVAFWCNPISGHATLYWYQQILGQGPKLLIQFQNNGVVDDSQLPKDRFSAERLKGVDSTLKIQPAKLEDSAVYLCASSLDLLESSDNEQFFGPGTRLTVL.

V and J are TRBV4-1 and TRBJ2-7; 8 bases match TRBD1. Trimming cost V 1 base and J 2 bases; bases outside gene matches: 7. Germline CDR1 and CDR2: MGHRA and YSYEKL. This CDR3 is built from 16 residues. The CDR3 DNA follows: TGCGCCAGCAGCCAAGCTCCGGACAGGGCGACCTACGAGCAGTACTTC. Its translation: CASSQAPDRATYEQYF.

The chain uses TRBV5-1 and TRBJ2-2, with 8 bases that match TRBD2. CDR3 length: 15 residues. Germline assignment: CDR1 SGHRS and CDR2 YFSETQ. The trim removed 4 bases at V and 4 bases at J, leaving 6 bases unmatched. CDR3 DNA sequence: TGCGCCAGCAGCGGACGGGAGGGATCCACCGGGGAGCTGTTTTTT. Translated: CASSGREGSTGELFF.

This rearrangement joins TRBV30 to TRBJ2-3, with D maybe TRBD1 (6 bases). The germline gives CDR1 GTSNPN, CDR2 SVGIG (reference sequence). The CDR3 extends over 14 amino acids. Trimming removed 5 bases at V and 0 bases at J, with 12 bases between. CDR3 region: CAWGIGGSTDTQYF. Written as DNA, the CDR3 is TGTGCCTGGGGGATAGGGGGAAGCACAGATACGCAGTATTTT.

This chain joins TRBV28 and TRBJ2-1; perhaps TRBD2 as D (6 bases). This CDR3 is built from 12 residues. Trimming shortened V by 7 bases and J by 15 bases, and 19 bases separated the two germline ends. CDR1 and CDR2 (germline): MDHEN, SYDVKM. CDR3 nucleotide sequence: TGTGCCAGCAACCCCCCGGAGGGGACCACGTTCTTC. Translation: CASNPPEGTTFF.

The chain recombines TRBV4-3 with TRBJ2-7; maybe TRBD1 (6 bases). The CDR3 consists of 15 residues. CDR1 LGHNA and CDR2 YSLEER come from the germline V gene. Trimming removed 1 base at V and 3 bases at J, with 13 bases between. CDR3 region: CASSQVRGESYEQYF. DNA of the CDR3: TGCGCCAGCAGCCAAGTCAGGGGCGAGAGCTACGAGCAGTACTTC.

The chain couples TRBV19 to TRBJ2-1, with 12 positions matching TRBD2. Germline-derived CDR1 and CDR2 are LNHDA and SQIVND (reference sequence). The CDR3 runs to 16 residues. After removal of 9 bases from V and 4 bases from J, the junction contained 10 bases not matched to a gene. This chain's CDR3 is CASRPLAGGPYNEQFF. The CDR3 region has the DNA TGTGCCAGCAGACCTCTAGCGGGGGGGCCGTACAATGAGCAGTTCTTC.

This clone turned up a few times. The chain is built from TRBV10-3 and TRBJ2-1; 13 bases agree with TRBD2. The V gene's germline CDR1 is ENHRY and CDR2 SYGVKD. The CDR3 is made up of 17 amino acids. Germline trimming cut 6 bases from V and 8 bases from J; bases unmatched to any gene: 13. The CDR3: CAISGARTSGSRDEQFF. As DNA, the CDR3 is TGTGCCATCAGCGGGGCTCGGACTAGCGGGAGCCGAGATGAGCAGTTCTTC.

The V call is TRBV10-2, the J call TRBJ2-1, with D unclear. V lost 3 bases, J lost 8 bases, and 11 bases lay in between. This CDR3 has 13 residues. CDR1 is WSHSY and CDR2 is SAAADI in the germline V gene. In nucleotides, the CDR3 is TGCGCCAGCAGTGATCACTTTAAAGATGAGCAGTTCTTC. It encodes CASSDHFKDEQFF.

In its sample, this clone was seen once. The chain combines TRBV19 with TRBJ1-2, with D uncertain. Germline values: CDR1 LNHDA, CDR2 SQIVND (reference sequence). CDR3 length: 14 residues. The ends were cut back, 4 bases at V and 1 base at J, with 10 bases in the middle. As DNA, the CDR3 is TGTGCCAGTAGTACCCCCGGGATTAACTATGGCTACACCTTC. Encoded protein: CASSTPGINYGYTF. The complete variable domain, with remaining parts taken from reference TRBV19 and TRBJ1-2, reads DGGITQSPKYLFRKEGQNVTLSCEQNLNHDAMYWYRQDPGQGLRLIYYSQIVNDFQKGDIAEGYSVSREKKESFPLTVTSAQKNPTAFYLCASSTPGINYGYTFGSGTRLTVV.

The chain links TRBV7-2 to TRBJ2-5; 15 positions match TRBD2. Germline assignment: CDR1 SGHTA and CDR2 FQGNSA. The V gene end was trimmed by 5 bases and the J gene end by 4 bases; junction bases not matched to a gene: 5. The CDR3 sequence is 16 residues long. CDR3 sequence (DNA): TGTGCCAGCAGCCGAGGGACTAGCGGGAGGTCAGAGACCCAGTACTTC. Translating gives CASSRGTSGRSETQYF.